Detailed here is one T cell receptor (beta chain). Its target is unknown. In germline, CDR1 is SGHDN, CDR2 FVKESK. Trimming left V 3 bases short and J 4 bases short, with 13 bases between. This CDR3 spans 15 amino acids. Control samples were healthy donors' buffy coats. This record comes from a study of STAT5B mutations in CD4+ large granular lymphocyte leukemia. Findings and limits, study-wide: Top patient clones used TRBV06 genes more often: 8/27 versus 2/35 in controls. Patient CD4-sorted repertoires stayed more clonal than healthy ones after leukemic-clone removal.

Here immunoSEQ multiplex PCR was the method, and the copy in TCRdb shows in-frame clones only, minus some. The sample yields approximately 20,000 clones, 82% seen once. Sequencing was performed on CD4+ T cells from blood buffy coats. The TCR originated in a human donor in good health. V gene TRBV14 combines with J gene TRBJ2-4; D remains unclear. The CDR3 loop is CASSQSWLQKNIQYF. The CDR3 DNA follows: TGTGCCAGCAGCCAGAGTTGGCTCCAAAAAAACATTCAGTACTTC.